This T cell receptor beta chain was observed in a study of T-cell memory formation after mild COVID-19. Study-wide points: Clones which contracted sat mainly in CM and EM if CD4+, and in EMRA if CD8+. Day 37-peaking second-wave clones had unconfirmed SARS-CoV-2 specificity. Later expanders leaned CD4+, whereas day 15 to 85 contracting clones were balanced CD4/CD8.

The CDR3 loop spans 13 amino acids. V was shortened by 5 bases and J by 6 bases, with 14 bases between the two germline ends. CDR1 and CDR2 (germline): SGHTA, FQGNSA. In TCRdb, the 5' RACE reads were re-called with MiXCR into one record per CDR3 protein. Among fewer than 30,000 distinct CDR3 sequences listed, approximately 12% were seen once. The sample holds many counts of this clonotype. Its antigen is not known. The sample consisted of PBMCs or a T cell subset sorted from them (not recorded which). This rearrangement joins TRBV7-2 to TRBJ2-7; D gene uncertain. The TCR comes from an adult woman who had mild COVID-19 (a few samples of this study predate the infection). Cell type and time point are not known. In nucleotides, the CDR3 is TGTGCCAGCAGCCCCCGCGTAGACCGCGAGCAGTACTTC. Its translation is CASSPRVDREQYF.